Sequencing of this T cell receptor beta chain was carried out in a study of B cell selection in AIRE deficiency (dated by TCRdb to about 2019). Study-wide context: Researchers compared the TCRbeta repertoires of sorted blood CD4+ conventional T cells and regulatory T cells from AIRE-deficient patients with the corresponding repertoires from healthy controls. The TCR-sequenced cohort comprised roughly five AIRE-deficient APECED patients and roughly five healthy control donors. Broad study findings and their caveats: Approximately 31% of the Treg TCRbeta sequences shared among healthy donors turned up in patient Tconv cells, suggesting that Treg-biased clones are diverted into the Tconv compartment. Among approximately 3,500 shared Treg TCRbeta sequences, around 29% were found to be shared only among healthy donors and about 10% only among patients, suggesting that Treg selection is less efficient in the absence of AIRE. In terms of TCRBV gene usage, CDR3 length and TCR diversity, Tconv and Treg cells from AIRE-deficient patients looked similar to Tconv and Treg cells from healthy donors. CDR3s were shorter in shared Treg sequences, reflecting a bias toward rearrangements that have few non-templated nucleotide insertions. Only TCRbeta chains were sequenced, and around 35% of shared healthy-donor Treg sequences were also present in healthy Tconv cells, possibly due to differing TCRalpha chains.

For sorting, conventional CD4 T cells were defined as CD4+CD127+ cells. The healthy donors who provided the control samples were not related to the patients. Sorting of Tconv and Treg cells intended for TCRbeta sequencing was performed on a FACSAria flow cytometer. Sorted cells were collected in 5-ml round-bottom polystyrene tubes, and dry cell pellets were stored frozen at -80 degrees C prior to sequencing. According to the germline V gene, CDR1 reads SGHRS and CDR2 reads YFSETQ. The CDR3 has 14 amino acids, counting the end cysteine and phenylalanine. The read is trimmed to its CDR3 DNA, 42 bases read in frame from base 1. Trimming leaves V shorter by 4 bases and J shorter by 3 bases, with the junction holding 4 bases beyond the gene matches. The immunoSEQ platform was used to sequence the TCRbeta chains. From the authors' description of their analysis: About 1x10^5 distinct in-frame TCRbeta sequences from patients and 13.4x10^4 from healthy donors were obtained from pooled conventional T cell repertoires. Treg TCRbeta sequences shared by two or more individuals were defined as public, and these public Treg TCRbeta sequences were subsequently searched for in Tconv repertoires. Differences between groups were assessed by Mann-Whitney U tests with Bonferroni-Dunn correction in GraphPad Prism 7.03. As stored in TCRdb, this immuneACCESS dataset retains in-frame rearrangements with V and J assigned. A fraction of the clones does not appear; measured against another copy, unresolved V genes explain less than half of the discrepancy, and the remainder lacks a known reason. V and J calls and clone size are given by that table; D and trimming were obtained from the DNA. Within this sample are about 25,000 clones, with roughly 96% of them counted one time only. 0.22% of the sample is taken by the ten largest.

To note about this clone: It lacks a known antigen. One base away there is no much larger clone; base qualities are not given.

Sequenced: CD4+CD127+ conventional T cells sorted from PBMCs. The chain is encoded by TRBV5-1 joined to TRBJ2-3, with TRBD1 identical over 8 junction bases. This receptor was taken from a human donor in good health. Here the CDR3 is given as CASSPGQGTDTQYF. The nucleotide sequence reads as follows: TGCGCCAGCAGCCCCGGACAGGGAACAGATACGCAGTATTTT.